These 8 T cell receptor beta chains were all obtained from the same sample, sequenced in a study of T cell responses to AZD1222 COVID-19 vaccine. Method: immunoSEQ multiplex PCR; TCRdb's copy keeps in-frame clones and lacks some. The data show roughly 120,000 clones, about 90% seen once. This specimen consisted of peripheral blood, obtained 28 days after the second AZD1222 dose. These receptors were taken from an adult who received the AZD1222 COVID-19 vaccine.

Concerning this clone itself: One end of the junction varies from germline; a read error may be responsible. This chain joins TRBV7-2 and TRBJ1-2; possibly TRBD1 for D (6 bases). CDR3 length: 11 amino acids. The germline gives CDR1 SGHTA, CDR2 FQGNSA. The CDR3 is CASTVIGGSAF. CDR3 sequence (DNA): TGTGCCAGCACCGTTATCGGGGGCTCGGCCTTC.

J is TRBJ2-2 and V is TRBV7-8, with a weak D call TRBD1 (6 bases). The CDR3 spans 15 residues. Germline CDR1 reads SGHVS; CDR2 reads FQNEAQ. V was shortened by 4 bases and J by 4 bases, with 13 bases between the two germline ends. The DNA of the CDR3 is TGTGCCAGCAGCTCCGAACAGGGTACCACCGGGGAGCTGTTTTTT. Translation: CASSSEQGTTGELFF.

CDR3 nucleotide sequence: TGCGCCAGCAGCTTGGAGGACAGGTTAAACACTGAAGCTTTCTTT. Its translation: CASSLEDRLNTEAFF. This chain links TRBV5-1 with TRBJ1-1; 7 bases fit TRBD1. Trimming at V came to 0 bases and at J to 2 bases, leaving 4 bases not matched to a gene. Germline V gene lookup returns CDR1 SGHRS and CDR2 YFSETQ. The CDR3 has 15 residues.

V is TRBV11-2 and J is TRBJ2-1; 7 bases fit TRBD1. The CDR3 is 14 amino acids. Germline trimming cut 4 bases from V and 5 bases from J; bases unmatched to any gene: 5. The V gene's germline CDR1 is SGHAT and CDR2 FQNNGV. CDR3 amino acids: CASSSRGQHNEQFF. In DNA form, the CDR3 reads TGTGCCAGCAGCTCGAGGGGACAGCACAATGAGCAGTTCTTC.

V and J are TRBV6-1 and TRBJ1-2; 7 bases fit TRBD1. This CDR3 spans 13 amino acids. Germline lookup yields CDR1 MNHNS and CDR2 SASEGT. Trimming took 2 bases from V and 6 from J; bases not matched to a gene: 3. The CDR3 DNA reads TGTGCCAGCAGTGAACCTGGGACAGATGGCTACACCTTC. Translated, it gives CASSEPGTDGYTF.

J is TRBJ2-1 and V is TRBV5-1; 9 bases align to TRBD1. Looked up from germline, CDR1 is SGHRS and CDR2 is YFSETQ. V shed 5 bases, J shed 6 bases, and the junction held 3 bases outside the gene matches. CDR3 length equals 13 residues. The CDR3 DNA sequence: TGCGCCAGCAGAGGACAGGGGATCAATGAGCAGTTCTTC. It translates to CASRGQGINEQFF.

The chain employs TRBV2 and TRBJ2-1; the D gene is possibly TRBD2 (6 bases). CDR3 length: 14 amino acids. The ends were cut back, 9 bases at V and 0 bases at J, with 12 bases in the middle. In germline, CDR1 is SNHLY, CDR2 FYNNEI. Here the CDR3 reads CASTASASYNEQFF. The CDR3 DNA follows: TGTGCCAGTACTGCTAGCGCCTCCTACAATGAGCAGTTCTTC.

The V call is TRBV28, the J call TRBJ2-5; TRBD2 aligns across 8 bases. The junction had 9 bases not matched to a gene; V was cut back by 6 bases and J by 0 bases. The germline gives CDR1 MDHEN, CDR2 SYDVKM. The CDR3 runs 16 residues. CDR3 nucleotides: TGTGCCAGCAGAAGCCGGGAGGGAGCGAACCAAGAGACCCAGTACTTC. Amino acid sequence: CASRSREGANQETQYF.